Below, 15 T cell receptor beta chains from the same sample are listed, as sequenced in a study of T cells in Graves' hyperthyroidism and ophthalmopathy. TCR beta CDR3 region amplification was performed from RNA transcripts. TCR CDR3 underwent first-round RT-PCR with the HTBI primer set. One entry per CDR3 protein results from TCRdb running MiXCR on the multiplex PCR reads. The table has approximately 400,000 distinct CDR3 sequences, approximately 17% seen once. Sequencing used blood. The origin of the receptors is a man in his late teens or twenties with Graves' ophthalmopathy.

This clonotype was found many times. The V call is TRBV6-5, the J call TRBJ2-7, with 9 nucleotides matching TRBD1. With 1 base clipped from V and 10 bases from J, the junction kept 11 bases outside the gene matches. Germline CDR1 is MNHEY and CDR2 is SVGAGI. The CDR3 is made up of 15 amino acids. The CDR3 DNA reads TGTGCCAGCAGTTACTGGGGACAGGGACTGACGGAACAGTACTTC. Translating gives CASSYWGQGLTEQYF.

This clonotype was recorded at least ten times. The V and J genes are TRBV3-1 and TRBJ2-5; 9 nucleotides line up with TRBD1. The germline CDR1 and CDR2 sequences are LGHDT and YNNKEL (reference sequence). Germline trimming cut 6 bases from V and 6 bases from J; bases unmatched to any gene: 8. The CDR3 is 14 amino acids. The CDR3: CASSSGQGSKTQYF. In DNA, the CDR3 is TGTGCCAGCAGTTCCGGACAGGGGTCAAAGACCCAGTACTTC.

V is TRBV18 and J is TRBJ1-1, with no clear D. Trimming left V 0 bases short and J 0 bases short, with 11 bases between. The CDR3 runs to 16 residues. Germline-derived CDR1 and CDR2 are KGHSH and LQKENI. The CDR3 spells CASSPPRSGLNTEAFF. CDR3 coding DNA: TGTGCCAGCTCACCACCGCGGTCGGGCTTGAACACTGAAGCTTTCTTT. Full variable domain (rest looked up from reference TRBV18 and TRBJ1-1): NAGVMQNPRHLVRRRGQEARLRCSPMKGHSHVYWYRQLPEEGLKFMVYLQKENIIDESGMPKERFSAEFPKEGPSILRIQQVVRGDSAAYFCASSPPRSGLNTEAFFGQGTRLTVV.

V is TRBV4-1 and J is TRBJ1-6; 8 nucleotides align to TRBD1. Germline V gives CDR1 MGHRA, CDR2 YSYEKL. The V gene end was trimmed by 0 bases and the J gene end by 9 bases; junction bases not matched to a gene: 16. The CDR3 has 19 amino acids. The CDR3 spells CASSQDGRSGQDSSSPLHF. The CDR3 nucleotides are TGCGCCAGCAGCCAAGATGGCCGTTCGGGACAGGACTCTAGTTCACCCCTCCACTTT.

This clonotype was found many times. The V and J genes are TRBV5-5 and TRBJ1-2; 7 nucleotides line up with TRBD1. The CDR3 length is 15 residues. V trimming: 6 bases; J trimming: 4 bases; junction bases outside the gene matches: 12. Germline loops: CDR1 SGHKS, CDR2 YYEKEE (reference sequence). The CDR3 sequence: CASTTGTAKSYGYTF. The DNA for the CDR3 is TGTGCCAGCACCACGGGGACAGCAAAAAGCTATGGCTACACCTTC.

This clonotype occurred many times. The chain carries TRBV5-6 and TRBJ2-5, with 8 bases that match TRBD1. V trimming: 7 bases; J trimming: 4 bases; junction bases outside the gene matches: 6. The CDR3 runs to 13 residues. The germline V gene has CDR1 SGHDT and CDR2 YYEEEE. The CDR3 DNA follows: TGTGCCAGCCTAGGACAGGGCCCAGAGACCCAGTACTTC. Its translation is CASLGQGPETQYF.

This clonotype was recorded at least ten times. The rearrangement links TRBV6-2 or TRBV6-3 to TRBJ2-2; 8 bases match TRBD2. The CDR3 consists of 16 residues. CDR1 is MNHEY, CDR2 SVGEGT, per germline. V was clipped by 4 bases and J by 1 base; unmatched bases: 5. The CDR3 DNA is TGTGCCAGCAGTTCGCCAGCGGGGGTGAACACCGGGGAGCTGTTTTTT. It is translated as CASSSPAGVNTGELFF.

This clonotype was counted at least ten times. The rearrangement links TRBV3-1 to TRBJ1-6; the D gene is possibly TRBD1 (5 bases). Trimming removed 4 bases from V and 8 bases from J, with 15 bases in between. The germline gives CDR1 LGHDT, CDR2 YNNKEL (reference sequence). The CDR3 extends over 15 amino acids. The CDR3 region is CASSPPGTADSPLHF. In nucleotides, the CDR3 is TGTGCCAGCAGCCCTCCGGGGACGGCGGATTCACCCCTCCACTTT.

The chain uses TRBV6-1 and TRBJ2-7; no definite D call. V lost 5 bases to trimming and J lost 0 bases, with 14 bases between them. The germline gives CDR1 MNHNS, CDR2 SASEGT. The CDR3 has 15 amino acids. The CDR3 reads CASSPTTVSSYEQYF. CDR3 bases: TGTGCCAGCAGTCCTACGACTGTTAGCTCCTACGAGCAGTACTTC.

This clonotype was recorded many times. This chain joins TRBV9 and TRBJ2-7; tentatively, D is TRBD1 (6 bases). This CDR3 spans 13 amino acids. Per the germline V gene, CDR1 is SGDLS and CDR2 is YYNGEE. V lost 3 bases and J 3 bases, leaving 10 bases between the germline ends. The CDR3 is CASSAGTNYEQYF. The CDR3 coding sequence is TGTGCCAGCAGCGCCGGGACAAACTACGAGCAGTACTTC.

This clonotype was detected ten times or more. This chain connects TRBV20-1 to TRBJ2-7; 9 bases match TRBD1. Germline trimming cut 6 bases from V and 4 bases from J; bases unmatched to any gene: 4. Germline values: CDR1 DFQATT, CDR2 SNEGSKA (reference sequence). The CDR3 is 12 residues long. Here the CDR3 DNA reads TGCAGTGCAACAGGGGGCGGATACGAGCAGTACTTC. As protein: CSATGGGYEQYF.

The gene calls are TRBV7-6 and TRBJ2-7; D remains ambiguous. The CDR3 is 15 amino acids. Trimming removed 5 bases at V and 3 bases at J, with 17 bases between. The germline CDR1 and CDR2 sequences are SGHVS and FNYEAQ. In nucleotides, the CDR3 is TGTGCCAGCAGCCCAGGATTCTCAAAACACTACGAGCAGTACTTC. Its translation: CASSPGFSKHYEQYF.

This clonotype came up many times. V gene TRBV6-2 or TRBV6-3 combines with J gene TRBJ2-5, with D perhaps matching TRBD2 (6 bases). The CDR3 has 15 amino acids. Deletions cut 2 bases from V and 1 base from J, with 11 bases between. The germline CDR1 and CDR2 sequences are MNHEY and SVGEGT. CDR3 loop: CASSYGTAAQETQYF. As DNA, the CDR3 is TGTGCCAGCAGTTACGGGACTGCGGCCCAAGAGACCCAGTACTTC.

This clonotype was recorded at least ten times. The V and J genes are TRBV12-3 or TRBV12-4 and TRBJ1-2, with no clear D. CDR3 length: 12 residues. V gave up 1 base and J gave up 7 bases, with 7 bases separating them. The CDR3 bases are TGTGCCAGCAGTTTAGGGTACGCTGGCTACACCTTC. This gives the protein CASSLGYAGYTF.

This clonotype was counted at least ten times. The chain is built from TRBV7-3 and TRBJ1-1; tentative D call: TRBD1 (5 bases). This CDR3 has 15 residues. Between the trimmed V and J ends, which lost 1 base and 1 base, there was a span of 10 bases. Germline assignment: CDR1 SGHTA and CDR2 FQGTGA. The CDR3 nucleotides are TGTGCCAGCAGCTTAATGTCTGGGGGGAACACTGAAGCTTTCTTT. This translates into CASSLMSGGNTEAFF.